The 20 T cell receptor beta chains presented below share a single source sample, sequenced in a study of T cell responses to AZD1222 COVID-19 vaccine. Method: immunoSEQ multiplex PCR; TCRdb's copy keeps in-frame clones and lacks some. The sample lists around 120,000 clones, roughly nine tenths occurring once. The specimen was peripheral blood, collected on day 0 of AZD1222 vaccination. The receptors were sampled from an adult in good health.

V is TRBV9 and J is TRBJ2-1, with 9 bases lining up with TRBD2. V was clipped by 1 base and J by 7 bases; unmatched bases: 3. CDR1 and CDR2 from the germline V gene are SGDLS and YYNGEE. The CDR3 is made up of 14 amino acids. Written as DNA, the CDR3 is TGTGCCAGCAGCGTACTAGCGGGGACAAATGAGCAGTTCTTC. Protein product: CASSVLAGTNEQFF. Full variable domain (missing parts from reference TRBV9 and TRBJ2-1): DSGVTQTPKHLITATGQRVTLRCSPRSGDLSVYWYQQSLDQGLQFLIQYYNGEERAKGNILERFSAQQFPDLHSELNLSSLELGDSALYFCASSVLAGTNEQFFGPGTRLTVL.

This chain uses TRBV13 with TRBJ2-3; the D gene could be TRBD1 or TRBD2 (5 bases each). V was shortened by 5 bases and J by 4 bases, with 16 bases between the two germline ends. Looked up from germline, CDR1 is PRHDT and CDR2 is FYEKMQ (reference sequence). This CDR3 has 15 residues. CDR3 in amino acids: CASSVGRYNPDTQYF. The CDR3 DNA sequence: TGTGCCAGCAGCGTGGGACGTTATAATCCAGATACGCAGTATTTT.

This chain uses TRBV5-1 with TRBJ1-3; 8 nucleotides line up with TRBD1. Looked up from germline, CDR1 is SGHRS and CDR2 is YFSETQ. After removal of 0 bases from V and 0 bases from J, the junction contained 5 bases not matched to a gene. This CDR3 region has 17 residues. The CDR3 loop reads CASSLVSGTGSGNTIYF. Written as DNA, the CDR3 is TGCGCCAGCAGCTTGGTGAGCGGGACAGGCTCTGGAAACACCATATATTTT. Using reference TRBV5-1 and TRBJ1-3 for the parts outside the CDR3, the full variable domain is KAGVTQTPRYLIKTRGQQVTLSCSPISGHRSVSWYQQTPGQGLQFLFEYFSETQRNKGNFPGRFSGRQFSNSRSEMNVSTLELGDSALYLCASSLVSGTGSGNTIYFGEGSWLTVV.

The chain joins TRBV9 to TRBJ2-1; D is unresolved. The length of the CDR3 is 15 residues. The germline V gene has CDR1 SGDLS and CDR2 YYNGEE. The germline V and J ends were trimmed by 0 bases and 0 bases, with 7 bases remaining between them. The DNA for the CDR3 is TGTGCCAGCAGCGTAGCCTCGAGCTCCTACAATGAGCAGTTCTTC. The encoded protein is CASSVASSSYNEQFF.

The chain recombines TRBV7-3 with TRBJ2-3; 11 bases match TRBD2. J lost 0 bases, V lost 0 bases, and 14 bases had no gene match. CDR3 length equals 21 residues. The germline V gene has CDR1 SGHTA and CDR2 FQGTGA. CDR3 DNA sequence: TGTGCCAGCAGCTTAACCTCACCCGGGACTAGCGGACCTACTAGCACAGATACGCAGTATTTT. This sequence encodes CASSLTSPGTSGPTSTDTQYF.

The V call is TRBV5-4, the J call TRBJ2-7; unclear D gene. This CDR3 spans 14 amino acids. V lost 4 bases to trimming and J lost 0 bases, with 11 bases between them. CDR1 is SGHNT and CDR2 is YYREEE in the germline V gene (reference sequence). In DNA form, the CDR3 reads TGTGCCAGCAGCCAAGGTCGGAGCTCCTACGAGCAGTACTTC. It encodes CASSQGRSSYEQYF.

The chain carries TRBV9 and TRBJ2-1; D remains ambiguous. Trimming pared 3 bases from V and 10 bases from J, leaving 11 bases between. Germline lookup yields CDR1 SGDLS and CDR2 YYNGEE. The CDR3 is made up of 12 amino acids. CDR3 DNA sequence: TGTGCCAGCAGCGGTTTGGTTGACGAGCAGTTCTTC. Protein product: CASSGLVDEQFF.

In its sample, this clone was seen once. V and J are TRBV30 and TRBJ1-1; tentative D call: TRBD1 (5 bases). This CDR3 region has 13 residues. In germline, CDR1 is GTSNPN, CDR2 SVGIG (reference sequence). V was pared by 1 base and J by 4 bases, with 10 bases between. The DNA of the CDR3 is TGTGCCTGGAGTGCCAGGGTAGTCACTGAAGCTTTCTTT. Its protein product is CAWSARVVTEAFF.

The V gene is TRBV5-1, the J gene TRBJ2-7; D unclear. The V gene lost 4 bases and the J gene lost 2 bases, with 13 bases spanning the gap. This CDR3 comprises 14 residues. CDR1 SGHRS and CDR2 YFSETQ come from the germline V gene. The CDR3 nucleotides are TGCGCCAGCAGCCAAGGGTTCGGAACCTACGAGCAGTACTTC. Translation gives CASSQGFGTYEQYF.

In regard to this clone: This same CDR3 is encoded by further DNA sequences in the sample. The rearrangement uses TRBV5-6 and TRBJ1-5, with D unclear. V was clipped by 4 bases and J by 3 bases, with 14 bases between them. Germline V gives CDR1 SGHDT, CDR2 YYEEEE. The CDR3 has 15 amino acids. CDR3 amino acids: CASSPGGLFNQPQHF. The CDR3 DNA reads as TGTGCCAGCAGCCCCGGCGGACTTTTCAATCAGCCCCAGCATTTT.

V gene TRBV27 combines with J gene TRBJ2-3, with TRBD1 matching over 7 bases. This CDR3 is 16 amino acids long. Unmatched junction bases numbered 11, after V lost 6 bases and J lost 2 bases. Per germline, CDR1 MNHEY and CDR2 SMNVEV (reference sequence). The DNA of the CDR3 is TGTGCCAGCAGACCCCGACCCGGGACAGACACAGATACGCAGTATTTT. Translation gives CASRPRPGTDTDTQYF.

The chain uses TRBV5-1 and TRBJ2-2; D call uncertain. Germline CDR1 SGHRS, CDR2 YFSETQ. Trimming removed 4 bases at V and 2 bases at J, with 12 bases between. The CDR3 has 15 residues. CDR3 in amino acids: CASSPDSGNTGELFF. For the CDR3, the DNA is TGCGCCAGCAGCCCTGATTCGGGTAACACCGGGGAGCTGTTTTTT.

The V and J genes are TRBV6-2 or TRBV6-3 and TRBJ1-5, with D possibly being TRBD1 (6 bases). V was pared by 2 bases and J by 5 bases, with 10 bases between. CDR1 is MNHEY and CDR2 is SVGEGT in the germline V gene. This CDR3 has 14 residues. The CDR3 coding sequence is TGTGCCAGCAGTTACGTAGGGGGGCATCAGCCCCAGCATTTT. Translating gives CASSYVGGHQPQHF.

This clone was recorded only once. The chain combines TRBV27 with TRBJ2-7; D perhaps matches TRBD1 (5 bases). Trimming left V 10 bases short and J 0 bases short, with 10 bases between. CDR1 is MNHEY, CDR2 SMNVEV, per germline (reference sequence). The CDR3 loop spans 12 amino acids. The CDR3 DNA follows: TGTGCCACCCAGGGTTTCTCCTACGAGCAGTACTTC. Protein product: CATQGFSYEQYF.

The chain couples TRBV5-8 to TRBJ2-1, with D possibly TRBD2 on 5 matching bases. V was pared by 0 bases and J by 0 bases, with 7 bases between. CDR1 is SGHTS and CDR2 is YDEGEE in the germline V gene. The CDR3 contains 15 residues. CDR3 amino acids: CASSLGRSSYNEQFF. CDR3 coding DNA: TGTGCCAGCAGCTTGGGGAGGAGCTCCTACAATGAGCAGTTCTTC.

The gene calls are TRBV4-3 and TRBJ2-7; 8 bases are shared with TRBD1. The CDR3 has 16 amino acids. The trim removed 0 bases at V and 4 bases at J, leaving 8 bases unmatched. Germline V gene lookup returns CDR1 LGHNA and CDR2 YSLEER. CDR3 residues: CASSQDRGTGLYEQYF. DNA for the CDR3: TGCGCCAGCAGCCAAGATCGAGGGACAGGACTTTACGAGCAGTACTTC.

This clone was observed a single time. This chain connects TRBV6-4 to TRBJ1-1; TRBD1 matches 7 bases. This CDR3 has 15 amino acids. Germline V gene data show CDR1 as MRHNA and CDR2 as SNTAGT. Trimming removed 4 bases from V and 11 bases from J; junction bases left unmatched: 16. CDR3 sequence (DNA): TGTGCCAGCAGTGCCACCCGGGACAGACGAAGTAGGGCTTTCTTT. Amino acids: CASSATRDRRSRAFF.

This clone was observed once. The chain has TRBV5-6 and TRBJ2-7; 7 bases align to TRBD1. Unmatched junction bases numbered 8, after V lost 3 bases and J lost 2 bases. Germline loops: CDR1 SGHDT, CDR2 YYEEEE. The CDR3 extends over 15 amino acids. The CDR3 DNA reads TGTGCCAGCAGCTACGGGACAGTTTGGCCCTACGAGCAGTACTTC. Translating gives CASSYGTVWPYEQYF.

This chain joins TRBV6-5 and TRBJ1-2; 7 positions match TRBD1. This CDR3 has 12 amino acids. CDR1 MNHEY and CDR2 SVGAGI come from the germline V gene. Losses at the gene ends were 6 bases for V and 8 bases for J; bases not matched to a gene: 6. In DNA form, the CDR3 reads TGTGCCAGCAGCCTACGACAGGGCGGCTACACCTTC. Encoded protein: CASSLRQGGYTF.

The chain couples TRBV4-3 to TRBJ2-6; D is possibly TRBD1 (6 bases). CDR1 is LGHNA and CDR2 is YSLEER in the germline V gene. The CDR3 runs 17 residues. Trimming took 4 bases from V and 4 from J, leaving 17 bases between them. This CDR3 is CASSPGQGWGGANVLTF. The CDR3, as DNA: TGCGCCAGCAGCCCCGGCCAGGGGTGGGGCGGGGCCAACGTCCTGACTTTC.